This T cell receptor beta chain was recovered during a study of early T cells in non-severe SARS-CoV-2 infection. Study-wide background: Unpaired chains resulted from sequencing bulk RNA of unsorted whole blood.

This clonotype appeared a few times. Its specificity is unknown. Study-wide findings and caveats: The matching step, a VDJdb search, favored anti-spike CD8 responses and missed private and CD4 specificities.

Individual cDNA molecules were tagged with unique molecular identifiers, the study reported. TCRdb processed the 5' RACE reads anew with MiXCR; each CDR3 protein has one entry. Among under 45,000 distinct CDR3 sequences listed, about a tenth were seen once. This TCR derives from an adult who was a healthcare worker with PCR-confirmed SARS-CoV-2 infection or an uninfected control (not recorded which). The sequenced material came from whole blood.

The CDR3 bases are TGCAGTGCCGAGTTAGGGCAGCTTGGCTACACCTTC. Encoded protein: CSAELGQLGYTF. The rearrangement links TRBV20-1 to TRBJ1-2; D remains ambiguous. The V end was cut by 6 bases, the J end by 7 bases, with 15 bases between. The germline gives CDR1 DFQATT, CDR2 SNEGSKA (reference sequence). This CDR3 is 12 amino acids long.